The present TCR beta chain was sequenced within a study of T-cell memory formation after mild COVID-19 (dated by TCRdb to about 2021). In the study overall: TCR sequence clusters from the two donors were largely donor specific. Longitudinal TCRalpha and TCRbeta repertoire sequencing tracked T-cell clones expanding and contracting after mild COVID-19 in two donors. The cohort was made up of two young adult volunteers, one female and one male, who were previously healthy. Here is what the overall study found, with its caveats: Contracting CD4+ clones were found mainly in CM and EM memory subsets, while CD8+ clones were enriched in EMRA. Only a couple of mild cases were covered by the study, and larger cohorts that include severe cases with pre-infection samples were considered necessary. SARS-CoV-2 specificity was not confirmed for the second-wave clones peaking on day 37. Some responding clones were detected in pre-infection memory, which suggested that pre-existing cross-reactive memory T cells had joined the SARS-CoV-2 response. Clones contracting from day 15 to 85 had balanced CD4/CD8 phenotypes, while a second wave expanding from day 15 to 37 was biased towards CD4+.

This clonotype has more than one count but fewer than ten. This clone's antigen is unknown. Nothing much larger sits one base from this clone, and base qualities are not available. Ficoll-Paque density gradient centrifugation was the method used to isolate PBMCs. Data came from an Illumina NovaSeq 6000. Using 5'RACE with constant-segment primers, TCRalpha and TCRbeta cDNA libraries were constructed, with sample barcodes and unique molecular identifiers added in the process. Trizol reagent was used to extract RNA from every sample. Libraries were amplified in two PCR steps, with a second sample barcode and Illumina TruSeq adapters added in the second step. Libraries were sequenced on an Illumina NovaSeq with 2 x 150 bp paired-end reads. Concerning the study's data processing: With migec v1.2.7, reads were demultiplexed and then collapsed into UMI-guided consensus sequences. Using mixcr v2.1.11, the UMI consensuses were aligned to TRA and TRB V and J templates and assembled into clonotypes. A clonotype was counted as expanded or contracted only when both edgeR and NoisET called the clonotype significant, with the noise models trained on biological replicates. edgeR calls used a false discovery rate-adjusted p below 0.01 and a log2 fold-change threshold of 1. PCA with hierarchical clustering of max-normalized trajectories of the 1000 most abundant clonotypes was used as exploratory dynamics analysis. Each responding clone was given a CD4 or CD8 phenotype based on the CD4+ and CD8+ repertoires, which had been sequenced separately. The public reads were reanalyzed by TCRdb: fastp trimming at Q25, MiXCR alignment, in-frame beta chains only. For every CDR3 protein sequence, its rows merge into one entry that carries the most common genes and DNA. TCRdb's processing, not the study's, gives the V and J calls here. This sample has approximately 440,000 distinct CDR3 sequences in its table, and about 20% of those were observed once. The ten most abundant clones make up 7.5% to 9.5% of the sample.

There are 16 amino acids in the CDR3, from cysteine to phenylalanine inclusive. Only the CDR3 DNA is retained, 48 bases long and in frame from the first base. The chain joins TRBV21-1 to TRBJ1-2; TRBD1, the table's D call, was not compared with the DNA. TRBV21-1 is noted as a pseudogene. The origin of this receptor is an adult woman who had mild COVID-19 (a few samples of this study predate the infection). The sample titles of this study are shuffled in the database, so cell type and time point are left out; the donor was told from shared clones. Source material: PBMCs or a T cell subset sorted from them (not recorded which). The DNA sequence reads TGTGCCAGCAGCAAATCACGGGACAGTCATTTGAATGGCTACACCTTC. Translated, it reads CASSKSRDSHLNGYTF.